Each of the 25 T cell receptor beta chains below was sequenced from the same sample in a study of T-cell memory formation after mild COVID-19. TCRdb ran MiXCR on the 5' RACE reads and lists one entry per CDR3 protein. The sample consists of around 500,000 distinct CDR3 sequences, 18% of them appearing once. The sequencing input was PBMCs or a T cell subset sorted from them (not recorded which). The receptors stem from an adult woman who had mild COVID-19 (a few samples of this study predate the infection). Cell type and time point are not known.

The chain employs TRBV7-2 and TRBJ2-3; D remains ambiguous. Trimming left V 1 base short and J 6 bases short, with 8 bases between. The CDR3 contains 13 residues. Germline V lookup: CDR1 SGHTA, CDR2 FQGNSA. The DNA of the CDR3 is TGTGCCAGCAGCTTAGAACGTCGCGATACGCAGTATTTT. As protein: CASSLERRDTQYF. Supplemented by reference TRBV7-2 and TRBJ2-3, the full variable domain reads GAGVSQSPSNKVTEKGKDVELRCDPISGHTALYWYRQSLGQGLEFLIYFQGNSAPDKSGLPSDRFSAERTGGSVSTLTIQRTQQEDSAVYLCASSLERRDTQYFGPGTRLTVL.

This clonotype was detected a few times. The rearrangement uses TRBV24-1 and TRBJ1-1; tentative D call: TRBD1 (5 bases). Per the germline V gene, CDR1 is KGHDR and CDR2 is SFDVKD. Deletions cut 3 bases from V and 8 bases from J, with 12 bases between. The CDR3 totals 13 residues. Here the CDR3 DNA reads TGTGCCACCAGTGATCCTGCGTGGGGGGAAGCTTTCTTT. As protein: CATSDPAWGEAFF.

This clonotype was seen only a few times. The junction departs from the called germline gene at one end, perhaps through a read error. The chain recombines TRBV20-1 with TRBJ2-5; 11 positions match TRBD2. Germline CDR1 reads DFQATT; CDR2 reads SNEGSKA (reference sequence). This CDR3 comprises 17 residues. The CDR3 nucleotides read TGCAGTGCTAGTCTCGGTCGACTAGCGGGGTACCAAGAGACCCAGTCCTTC. Protein: CSASLGRLAGYQETQSF.

The chain has TRBV7-2 and TRBJ2-5, with D perhaps TRBD2 (7 bases). CDR1 and CDR2 from the germline V gene are SGHTA and FQGNSA. The V end lost 4 bases, the J end lost 6 bases, and 18 bases lay between the germline ends. The CDR3 consists of 15 residues. CDR3 amino acids: CASSSGGGRGKTQYF. Written as DNA, the CDR3 is TGTGCCAGCAGCTCGGGGGGCGGCCGCGGGAAGACCCAGTACTTC.

This clonotype was picked up a small number of times. The CDR3 DNA reads TGTGCCAGCAGATTCGGGACTAGCGGGGGGGAAGAGCAGTACTTC. Its protein product is CASRFGTSGGEEQYF. The chain joins TRBV7-3 to TRBJ2-7; TRBD2 matches 16 bases. There are 15 residues in the CDR3. CDR1 is SGHTA, CDR2 FQGTGA, per germline. The V segment lost 6 bases and the J segment 7 bases; nucleotides outside the gene matches: 6.

This clonotype has only a few counts. The chain employs TRBV18 and TRBJ2-5; D is perhaps TRBD2 (5 bases). In germline, CDR1 is KGHSH, CDR2 LQKENI. The CDR3 is 14 amino acids. Trimming pared 3 bases from V and 0 bases from J, leaving 8 bases between. In DNA form, the CDR3 reads TGTGCCAGCTCACCGTCGACTAACCAAGAGACCCAGTACTTC. It codes for CASSPSTNQETQYF.

The chain recombines TRBV29-1 with TRBJ2-5; D could derive from TRBD1 or TRBD2 (5 bases each). The CDR3 contains 12 residues. Trimming stripped 7 bases from V and 5 bases from J, with 14 bases between. CDR1 SQVTM and CDR2 ANQGSEA come from the germline V gene. CDR3: CSADRGRETQYF. In DNA form, the CDR3 reads TGCAGCGCCGACCGGGGACGGGAGACCCAGTACTTC.

This clonotype was detected only a few times. The gene calls are TRBV7-9 and TRBJ2-1; 9 positions match TRBD1. The CDR3 contains 15 residues. From germline, CDR1 is SEHNR and CDR2 FQNEAQ (reference sequence). V dropped 0 bases and J dropped 10; count of bases not matched to a gene: 7. CDR3 nucleotides: TGTGCCAGCAGCTTAGCGGGACAGGGCAATAGGGAGCAGTTCTTC. Translating it yields CASSLAGQGNREQFF.

This clonotype was detected a few times. The chain uses TRBV15 and TRBJ2-1; TRBD1 aligns across 9 bases. This CDR3 has 16 residues. Germline V gene lookup returns CDR1 LNHNV and CDR2 YYDKDF (reference sequence). V gave up 5 bases and J gave up 7 bases; unmatched junction bases: 12. The CDR3 sequence is CATSAITGQGGNEQFF. The CDR3 coding sequence is TGTGCCACCAGCGCCATTACGGGACAGGGTGGTAATGAGCAGTTCTTC. Complete variable domain (other parts from reference TRBV15 and TRBJ2-1): DAMVIQNPRYQVTQFGKPVTLSCSQTLNHNVMYWYQQKSSQAPKLLFHYYDKDFNNEADTPDNFQSRRPNTSFCFLDIRSPGLGDTAMYLCATSAITGQGGNEQFFGPGTRLTVL.

A few counts support this clonotype. The rearrangement uses TRBV3-1 and TRBJ2-4; no clear D gene. V lost 4 bases, J lost 9 bases, and 16 bases lay in between. The CDR3 is made up of 14 amino acids. Germline CDR1 LGHDT, CDR2 YNNKEL (reference sequence). The CDR3, as DNA: TGTGCCAGCAGCCTATGGACCAAAAGGAGCATTCAGTACTTC. Its translation is CASSLWTKRSIQYF.

This chain joins TRBV5-8 and TRBJ2-7; 10 positions agree with TRBD1. The CDR3 has 14 amino acids. The V gene's germline CDR1 is SGHTS and CDR2 YDEGEE. V was pared by 7 bases and J by 5 bases, with 9 bases of the junction left unmatched. CDR3 residues: CASSRGTGVDEQYF. The CDR3 coding sequence is TGTGCCAGCTCCAGGGGGACAGGGGTGGACGAGCAGTACTTC.

V is TRBV30 and J is TRBJ2-3, with unresolved D. There are 15 residues in the CDR3. V was clipped by 3 bases and J by 2 bases, with 15 bases between them. Germline lookup yields CDR1 GTSNPN and CDR2 SVGIG (reference sequence). The CDR3 nucleotides are TGTGCCTGGAGAAGTAGTCTCATTAACACAGATACGCAGTATTTT. Amino acids: CAWRSSLINTDTQYF.

This clonotype has a count of ten or more. The genes are TRBV18 and TRBJ2-1; the D is unclear. The V gene lost 2 bases and the J gene lost 2 bases, with 10 bases spanning the gap. The CDR3 runs 15 residues. Germline-derived CDR1 and CDR2 are KGHSH and LQKENI. CDR3 sequence reads: CASSPTTAAYNEQFF. The CDR3 bases are TGTGCCAGCTCACCAACCACTGCAGCCTACAATGAGCAGTTCTTC.

CDR3 sequence: CASSLNEGVGYGYTF. The CDR3 nucleotides are TGTGCCAGCAGCTTAAACGAGGGGGTAGGCTATGGCTACACCTTC. J is TRBJ1-2 and V is TRBV11-2, with D maybe TRBD1 (6 bases). The CDR3 contains 15 residues. Between the trimmed V and J ends, which lost 2 bases and 4 bases, there was a span of 14 bases. Germline CDR1 and CDR2: SGHAT and FQNNGV.

This clonotype turned up a few times. The chain has TRBV14 and TRBJ1-2; D call uncertain. Trimming took 4 bases from V and 3 from J, leaving 9 bases between them. The length of the CDR3 is 13 residues. Germline V gene lookup returns CDR1 SGHDN and CDR2 FVKESK. CDR3 sequence reads: CASSPGYYYGYTF. The CDR3 DNA reads TGTGCCAGCAGCCCCGGATATTACTATGGCTACACCTTC.

This clonotype was counted at least ten times. The J gene is TRBJ2-2, the V gene TRBV6-4; 8 nucleotides match TRBD1. The CDR3 sequence is 15 residues long. Per the germline V gene, CDR1 is MRHNA and CDR2 is SNTAGT. V shed 5 bases, J shed 5 bases, and the junction held 7 bases outside the gene matches. The CDR3 region has the DNA TGTGCCAGCAGTCTTGACAGGGGAGAGACCGGGGAGCTGTTTTTT. This translates into CASSLDRGETGELFF.

This sequence joins TRBV12-3 or TRBV12-4 and TRBJ1-5, with 9 bases identical to TRBD1. The trim removed 6 bases at V and 3 bases at J, leaving 9 bases unmatched. This CDR3 is 16 amino acids long. CDR3 bases: TGTGCCAGCAGCCGACCGGGACAGGGCTCCAATCAGCCCCAGCATTTT. This gives the protein CASSRPGQGSNQPQHF.

This clonotype was seen once. The J gene is TRBJ2-1, the V gene TRBV11-3; D not certain. Germline-derived CDR1 and CDR2 are SGHNT and YENEEA. V was shortened by 7 bases and J by 3 bases, with 10 bases between the two germline ends. The CDR3 covers 13 residues. The CDR3 region has the DNA TGTGCCAGCACCTCACTCCTCTACAATGAGCAGTTCTTC. Protein: CASTSLLYNEQFF.

The genes are TRBV20-1 and TRBJ2-7; either TRBD1 or TRBD2 may fit D (5 bases each). V lost 3 bases to trimming and J lost 5 bases, with 14 bases between them. This CDR3 has 13 residues. Germline CDR1 and CDR2: DFQATT and SNEGSKA (reference sequence). The CDR3 DNA reads TGCAGTGCTAGGGGCAGGGACGTGAACGAGCAGTACTTC. Translation gives CSARGRDVNEQYF.

The sample holds a few counts of this clonotype. The CDR3 sequence is CASSRTSGYYEQYF. The DNA for the CDR3 is TGTGCCAGCAGCAGGACTAGCGGGTACTACGAGCAGTACTTC. The chain joins TRBV7-9 to TRBJ2-7; TRBD2 agrees at 11 bases. CDR3 length: 14 amino acids. From germline, CDR1 is SEHNR and CDR2 FQNEAQ (reference sequence). V lost 5 bases to trimming and J lost 3 bases; unmatched junction nucleotides: 3.

The V gene is TRBV24-1, the J gene TRBJ2-2; TRBD1 might be the D (5 bases). V lost 3 bases and J lost 3, with 10 bases in between. This CDR3 has 15 amino acids. Germline values: CDR1 KGHDR, CDR2 SFDVKD. As DNA, the CDR3 is TGTGCCACCAGTGATCCTGGGGCCTACACCGGGGAGCTGTTTTTT. It codes for CATSDPGAYTGELFF.

In nucleotides, the CDR3 is TGCAGTGCTTGGGGGGCCGGGGCTGAAGCTTTCTTT. Its protein is CSAWGAGAEAFF. The rearrangement uses TRBV20-1 and TRBJ1-1; D perhaps matches TRBD1 (6 bases). The V gene's germline CDR1 is DFQATT and CDR2 SNEGSKA (reference sequence). The CDR3 is 12 amino acids. Deletions cut 5 bases from V and 6 bases from J, with 13 bases between.

This clonotype was picked up a small number of times. The chain uses TRBV4-1 and TRBJ2-5; D is tentatively TRBD1 or TRBD2 (5 bases each). This CDR3 is 15 amino acids long. Germline CDR1 reads MGHRA; CDR2 reads YSYEKL. V lost 1 base and J 1 base, leaving 10 bases between the germline ends. The CDR3 DNA reads as TGCGCCAGCAGCCAAGGTTGGGGGTTCCAAGAGACCCAGTACTTC. Amino acids: CASSQGWGFQETQYF.

This clonotype was picked up a small number of times. The rearrangement links TRBV6-6 to TRBJ1-6, with a possible D match to TRBD1 (5 bases). Trimming shortened V by 2 bases and J by 5 bases, and 10 bases separated the two germline ends. Germline V lookup: CDR1 MNHNY, CDR2 SVGAGI (reference sequence). CDR3 length equals 15 residues. CDR3 sequence (DNA): TGTGCCAGCAGTTACGGGAGGGGCAATAATTCACCCCTCCACTTT. Protein sequence: CASSYGRGNNSPLHF.

J is TRBJ2-6 and V is TRBV4-3, with 7 bases matching TRBD1. From germline, CDR1 is LGHNA and CDR2 YSLEER. This CDR3 region has 17 residues. The V segment lost 1 base and the J segment 1 base; nucleotides outside the gene matches: 4. This CDR3 reads CASSQALTGSGANVLTF. The CDR3 DNA reads TGCGCCAGCAGCCAAGCACTGACAGGGTCTGGGGCCAACGTCCTGACTTTC.